The 22 T cell receptor beta chains below come from one sample, sequenced in a study of low-dose radiotherapy and immunotherapy resistance in tumors. Alpha and beta chains were covered, as first-strand cDNA relied on TRAV- and TRBV-specific primers. The authors ran around 19 PCR cycles to amplify TCRs with a constant-region primer and V-primer adapter. From the reads, TCRdb called clonotypes with MiXCR, one entry per CDR3 protein. The data show approximately 90,000 distinct CDR3 sequences, 9.4% seen once. Time point denoted: before trial treatment. Sequences were derived from PBMCs, sampled before treatment. Receptors were obtained from a male donor with prostate cancer.

For this clonotype: It differs at one base from a far larger clone, so likely a read error. The chain couples TRBV5-3 to TRBJ1-5, with TRBD1 matching 9 bases. TRBV5-3 is sorted into the ORF group, with uncertain function. The CDR3 consists of 22 residues. The DNA of the CDR3 is TGTGCCAGCAGCTTAAGGTTTATGGGACAGGGAGAATGGGTTGAGAGCAATCAGCCCCAGCATTTT. Protein sequence: CASSLRFMGQGEWVESNQPQHF.

This clonotype turned up a few times. The chain joins TRBV28 to TRBJ2-7; a possible D gene is TRBD2 (6 bases). The germline CDR1 and CDR2 sequences are MDHEN and SYDVKM. The CDR3 has 14 residues. The V gene lost 8 bases and the J gene lost 2 bases, with 16 bases spanning the gap. CDR3 protein: CASETGTRTYEQYF. The CDR3 nucleotides read TGTGCCAGCGAAACCGGGACTCGGACCTACGAGCAGTACTTC.

This clonotype was picked up many times. The chain recombines TRBV3-1 with TRBJ1-1; D is uncertain. Germline V gives CDR1 LGHDT, CDR2 YNNKEL (reference sequence). This CDR3 has 14 amino acids. Trimming took 2 bases from V and 1 from J, leaving 8 bases between them. The DNA for the CDR3 is TGTGCCAGCAGCCAACCGGCCGAGAACACTGAAGCTTTCTTT. Translating gives CASSQPAENTEAFF.

In its sample, this clonotype was seen many times. The V and J genes are TRBV30 and TRBJ1-2; no clear D. The CDR3 contains 13 residues. Germline CDR1 reads GTSNPN; CDR2 reads SVGIG (reference sequence). Between the trimmed V and J ends, which lost 3 bases and 0 bases, there was a span of 8 bases. The CDR3 spells CAWSLGPNYGYTF. CDR3 bases: TGTGCCTGGAGCCTCGGCCCTAACTATGGCTACACCTTC.

This clonotype showed up many times. The CDR3 DNA is TGTGCCACCAGCAGACAGGGATCCGGGGAGCTGTTTTTT. It codes for CATSRQGSGELFF. The J gene is TRBJ2-2, the V gene TRBV15; maybe TRBD1 (5 bases). Germline V lookup: CDR1 LNHNV, CDR2 YYDKDF (reference sequence). The V gene lost 2 bases and the J gene lost 6 bases, with 7 bases spanning the gap. There are 13 residues in the CDR3.

In this sample, this clonotype turned up many times. The chain has TRBV14 and TRBJ2-4; TRBD1 is a possible D gene (6 bases). The CDR3 sequence is 18 residues long. Germline-derived CDR1 and CDR2 are SGHDN and FVKESK. Deletions cut 4 bases from V and 3 bases from J, with 22 bases between. The CDR3: CASSRNRDIGSGKNIQYF. The CDR3 coding sequence is TGTGCCAGCAGCCGGAACCGGGACATCGGGTCGGGCAAAAACATTCAGTACTTC. Full variable domain (remainder filled in from reference TRBV14 and TRBJ2-4): EAGVTQFPSHSVIEKGQTVTLRCDPISGHDNLYWYRRVMGKEIKFLLHFVKESKQDESGMPNNRFLAERTGGTYSTLKVQPAELEDSGVYFCASSRNRDIGSGKNIQYFGAGTRLSVL.

This clonotype was detected ten times or more. This chain joins TRBV12-3 or TRBV12-4 and TRBJ2-5; 8 bases fit TRBD2. The CDR3 totals 16 residues. V dropped 4 bases and J dropped 5; count of bases not matched to a gene: 12. The CDR3 region is CASSSRRPGLDETQYF. DNA for the CDR3: TGTGCCAGCAGTTCGAGGCGGCCGGGACTAGACGAGACCCAGTACTTC.

This clonotype has ten or more counts. The V and J genes are TRBV28 and TRBJ2-1, with 11 nucleotides matching TRBD2. Germline values: CDR1 MDHEN, CDR2 SYDVKM. The CDR3 is 16 residues long. Unmatched junction bases numbered 6, after V lost 3 bases and J lost 5 bases. For the CDR3, the DNA is TGTGCCAGCAGTTTTTGGTCTAGCGGGAGGAACAATGAGCAGTTCTTC. As protein: CASSFWSSGRNNEQFF.

This clonotype was seen ten or more times. The rearrangement links TRBV28 to TRBJ2-5; D not resolved. The CDR3 covers 11 residues. The V end lost 8 bases, the J end lost 5 bases, and 9 bases lay between the germline ends. Germline CDR1 is MDHEN and CDR2 is SYDVKM. Here the CDR3 DNA reads TGTGCCAGCGCCTCAAGGGAGACCCAGTACTTC. Protein sequence: CASASRETQYF.

This clonotype was recorded at least ten times. The chain links TRBV6-2 or TRBV6-3 to TRBJ2-3; weak D call: TRBD2 (5 bases). Deletions cut 7 bases from V and 0 bases from J, with 11 bases between. Germline lookup yields CDR1 MNHEY and CDR2 SVGEGT. The CDR3 is 14 residues long. Written as DNA, the CDR3 is TGTGCCAGCAAACTCCAGCGGAGCACAGATACGCAGTATTTT. Protein product: CASKLQRSTDTQYF.

This clonotype showed up many times. This chain uses TRBV19 with TRBJ1-5; no clear D gene. The germline V gene has CDR1 LNHDA and CDR2 SQIVND (reference sequence). This CDR3 spans 14 amino acids. Trimming pared 9 bases from V and 0 bases from J, leaving 12 bases between. CDR3 bases: TGTGCCAGCCGGGCCGACCTTAGCAATCAGCCCCAGCATTTT. Its protein product is CASRADLSNQPQHF.

This clonotype was counted at least ten times. The V and J genes are TRBV7-2 and TRBJ2-1; D not resolved. V shed 1 base and J shed 8 bases, with 6 bases lying between them. CDR1 is SGHTA, CDR2 FQGNSA, per germline. The CDR3 consists of 12 residues. Here the CDR3 DNA reads TGTGCCAGCAGCTTAGGCGCATATGAGCAGTTCTTC. It yields the protein CASSLGAYEQFF.

In this sample, this clonotype turned up many times. This chain connects TRBV10-3 to TRBJ2-5; TRBD1 agrees at 9 bases. Germline V gene lookup returns CDR1 ENHRY and CDR2 SYGVKD. The V and J ends lost 11 bases and 1 base, in that order; junction bases with no gene match: 8. This CDR3 spans 14 amino acids. CDR3 coding DNA: TGTGCCGCCGCGACAGGGGGTGGCCAAGAGACCCAGTACTTC. This sequence encodes CAAATGGGQETQYF.

This clonotype is medium-sized by share. The V call is TRBV11-1, the J call TRBJ2-1; 14 bases are a match to TRBD2. Germline trimming cut 4 bases from V and 7 bases from J; bases unmatched to any gene: 6. The CDR3 is made up of 16 amino acids. From germline, CDR1 is SGHAT and CDR2 FQDESV (reference sequence). The CDR3 DNA reads as TGTGCCAGCAGCTCGACTAGCGGGAGGGTCGGTAATGAGCAGTTCTTC. Amino acid sequence: CASSSTSGRVGNEQFF.

This clonotype is a singleton in its sample. The V call is TRBV10-2, the J call TRBJ2-7; D is unclear. Germline V gene lookup returns CDR1 WSHSY and CDR2 SAAADI. The CDR3 contains 12 residues. V was pared by 6 bases and J by 2 bases, with 8 bases between. The CDR3 sequence is CASRRGPYEQYF. The CDR3 DNA is TGCGCCAGCAGGAGAGGACCCTACGAGCAGTACTTC.

The table lists this clonotype with many counts. The V call is TRBV21-1, the J call TRBJ2-1; the table's D call, TRBD2, was not checked against the DNA. TRBV21-1 is tagged as a pseudogene. This CDR3 is built from 16 residues. In DNA form, the CDR3 reads TGTGCCAGCAACCGAGCGAGGGGGAGCTCCTACAATGAGCAGTTCTTC. Encoded protein: CASNRARGSSYNEQFF.

At least ten counts were recorded for this clonotype. CDR3 region: CASGGTVYNEQFF. CDR3 coding DNA: TGTGCTAGTGGCGGGACAGTATACAATGAGCAGTTCTTC. The V and J genes are TRBV12-5 and TRBJ2-1; TRBD1 agrees at 7 bases. With V trimmed by 6 bases and J by 4 bases, 3 bases remained unmatched. CDR1 is LGHNT and CDR2 is FRNRAP in the germline V gene. The CDR3 length is 13 residues.

This clonotype was seen ten or more times. The DNA of the CDR3 is TGCGCCAGCAGCCAAGACAGGGGTTCCAGGGTACCCCTCCACTTT. Translating it yields CASSQDRGSRVPLHF. The V call is TRBV4-3, the J call TRBJ1-6; tentative D call: TRBD1 (6 bases). The CDR3 covers 15 residues. CDR1 is LGHNA and CDR2 is YSLEER in the germline V gene. V was cut by 0 bases and J by 12 bases, with 15 bases left in between.

The table lists this clonotype with many counts. The J gene is TRBJ2-7, the V gene TRBV29-1, with 9 bases lining up with TRBD1. The ends lost 0 bases at V and 1 base at J; junction bases unmatched: 10. The CDR3 runs to 17 residues. Germline V lookup: CDR1 SQVTM, CDR2 ANQGSEA. CDR3 sequence reads: CSVEDRIRGTGSYEQYF. As DNA, the CDR3 is TGCAGCGTTGAAGATCGTATTCGCGGGACAGGGTCCTACGAGCAGTACTTC.

This clonotype appeared many times. The V gene is TRBV28, the J gene TRBJ2-7; D uncertain. Trimming cost V 1 base and J 2 bases, with 6 bases left between them. The CDR3 has 13 amino acids. Per germline, CDR1 MDHEN and CDR2 SYDVKM. The CDR3 DNA reads TGTGCCAGCAGTTTATCTGTAACCTACGAGCAGTACTTC. It specifies CASSLSVTYEQYF.

The sample holds many counts of this clonotype. This rearrangement joins TRBV18 to TRBJ1-1, with 9 bases lining up with TRBD1. The CDR3 has 17 residues. V gave up 2 bases and J gave up 0 bases; unmatched junction bases: 7. CDR1 KGHSH and CDR2 LQKENI come from the germline V gene. Here the CDR3 DNA reads TGTGCCAGCTCACCATCGACAGGGGGTTCCTTGAACACTGAAGCTTTCTTT. Residues: CASSPSTGGSLNTEAFF.

This clonotype was counted ten times or more. V usage is TRBV2 and J usage is TRBJ2-7, with 8 bases aligning to TRBD1. Germline trimming cut 6 bases from V and 2 bases from J; bases unmatched to any gene: 9. The germline V gene has CDR1 SNHLY and CDR2 FYNNEI. The CDR3 totals 15 residues. The CDR3 nucleotides read TGTGCCAGCAGGTCGACAGGGGCGCGTCCCTACGAGCAGTACTTC. It encodes CASRSTGARPYEQYF.